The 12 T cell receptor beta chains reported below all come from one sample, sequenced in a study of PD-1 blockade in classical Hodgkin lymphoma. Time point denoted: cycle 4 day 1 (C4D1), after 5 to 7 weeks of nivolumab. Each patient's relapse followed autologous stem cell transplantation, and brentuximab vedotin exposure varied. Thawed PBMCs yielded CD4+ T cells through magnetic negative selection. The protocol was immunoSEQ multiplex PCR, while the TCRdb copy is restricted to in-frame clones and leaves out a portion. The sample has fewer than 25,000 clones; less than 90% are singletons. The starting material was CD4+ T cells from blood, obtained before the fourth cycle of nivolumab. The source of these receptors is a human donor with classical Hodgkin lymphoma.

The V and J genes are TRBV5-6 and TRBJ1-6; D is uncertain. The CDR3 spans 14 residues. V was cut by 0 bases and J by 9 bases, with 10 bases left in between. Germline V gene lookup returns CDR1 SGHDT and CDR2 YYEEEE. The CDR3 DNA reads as TGTGCCAGCAGCTTGGGGTTTGAATCTTCACCCCTCCACTTT. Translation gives CASSLGFESSPLHF.

The CDR3 region is CAWGRAEAFF. For the CDR3, the DNA is TGTGCCTGGGGTAGGGCTGAAGCTTTCTTT. The J gene is TRBJ1-1, the V gene TRBV30; D remains ambiguous. V gave up 5 bases and J gave up 6 bases, with 7 bases separating them. The CDR3 is 10 residues long. Germline CDR1 reads GTSNPN; CDR2 reads SVGIG (reference sequence).

Here the CDR3 reads CASSLVANTGELFF. The CDR3 DNA sequence: TGTGCCAGCAGCTTAGTTGCGAACACCGGGGAGCTGTTTTTT. The chain couples TRBV7-6 to TRBJ2-2; D uncertain. The CDR3 runs 14 residues. Germline V lookup: CDR1 SGHVS, CDR2 FNYEAQ. V was cut by 1 base and J by 0 bases, with 3 bases left in between. Based on the CDR3 plus reference TRBV7-6 and TRBJ2-2, the full variable domain is GAGVSQSPRYKVTKRGQDVALRCDPISGHVSLYWYRQALGQGPEFLTYFNYEAQQDKSGLPNDRFSAERPEGSISTLTIQRTEQRDSAMYRCASSLVANTGELFFGEGSRLTVL.

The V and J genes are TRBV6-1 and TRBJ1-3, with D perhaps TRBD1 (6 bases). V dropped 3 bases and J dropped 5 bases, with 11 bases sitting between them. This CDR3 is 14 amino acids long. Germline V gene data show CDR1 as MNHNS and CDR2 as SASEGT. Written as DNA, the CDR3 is TGTGCCAGCAGTGATATTGGGGGCAGAAACACCATATATTTT. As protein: CASSDIGGRNTIYF.

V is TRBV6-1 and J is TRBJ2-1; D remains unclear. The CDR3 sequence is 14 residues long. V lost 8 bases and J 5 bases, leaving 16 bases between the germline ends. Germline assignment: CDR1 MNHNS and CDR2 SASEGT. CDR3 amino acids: CASHKPEHNNEQFF. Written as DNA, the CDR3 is TGTGCCAGCCATAAGCCGGAGCACAACAATGAGCAGTTCTTC.

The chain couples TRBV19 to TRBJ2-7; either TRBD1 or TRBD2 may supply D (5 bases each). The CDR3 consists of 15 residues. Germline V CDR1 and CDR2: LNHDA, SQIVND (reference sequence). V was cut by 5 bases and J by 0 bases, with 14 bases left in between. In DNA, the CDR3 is TGTGCCAGTAGTGAACCGGGACGCCTCTCCTACGAGCAGTACTTC. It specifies CASSEPGRLSYEQYF.

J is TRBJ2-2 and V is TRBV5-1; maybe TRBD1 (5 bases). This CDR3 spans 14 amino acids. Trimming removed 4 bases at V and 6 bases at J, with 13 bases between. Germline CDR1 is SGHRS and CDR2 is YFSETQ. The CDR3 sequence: CASSPNQGPGELFF. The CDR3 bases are TGCGCCAGCAGCCCCAACCAGGGCCCCGGGGAGCTGTTTTTT.

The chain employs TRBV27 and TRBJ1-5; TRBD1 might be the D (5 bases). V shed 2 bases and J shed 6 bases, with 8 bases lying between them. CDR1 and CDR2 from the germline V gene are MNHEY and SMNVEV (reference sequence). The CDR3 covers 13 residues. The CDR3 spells CASSLVGGQPQHF. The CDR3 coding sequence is TGTGCCAGCAGTTTAGTCGGGGGTCAGCCCCAGCATTTT.

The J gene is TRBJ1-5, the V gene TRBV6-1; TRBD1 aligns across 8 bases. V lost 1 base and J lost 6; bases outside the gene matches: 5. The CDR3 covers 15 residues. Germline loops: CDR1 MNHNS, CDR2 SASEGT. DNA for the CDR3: TGTGCCAGCAGTGAAGTGAGGACAGGGACTCAGCCCCAGCATTTT. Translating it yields CASSEVRTGTQPQHF.

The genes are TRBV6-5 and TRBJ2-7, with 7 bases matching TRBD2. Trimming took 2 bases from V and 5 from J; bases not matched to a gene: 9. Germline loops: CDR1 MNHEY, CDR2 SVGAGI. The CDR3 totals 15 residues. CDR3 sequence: CASSYGAMGGDEQYF. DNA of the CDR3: TGTGCCAGCAGTTACGGAGCAATGGGGGGGGACGAGCAGTACTTC.

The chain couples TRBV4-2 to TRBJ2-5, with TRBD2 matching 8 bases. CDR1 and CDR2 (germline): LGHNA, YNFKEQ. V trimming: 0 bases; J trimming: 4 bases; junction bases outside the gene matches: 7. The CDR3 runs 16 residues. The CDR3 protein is CASSQDGAGVSETQYF. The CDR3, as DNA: TGTGCCAGCAGCCAAGATGGAGCGGGAGTGTCAGAGACCCAGTACTTC.

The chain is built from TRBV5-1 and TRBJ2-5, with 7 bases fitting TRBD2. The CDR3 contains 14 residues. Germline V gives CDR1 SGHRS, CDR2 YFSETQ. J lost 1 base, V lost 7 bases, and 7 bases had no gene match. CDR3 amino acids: CASARGGPQETQYF. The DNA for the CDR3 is TGCGCCAGCGCGAGGGGAGGGCCCCAAGAGACCCAGTACTTC.